The 17 T cell receptor beta chains below all came from one sample that was sequenced in a study of T-cell reconstitution after alpha-beta-depleted transplantation in children. Researchers prepared the TCRbeta library using unique molecular identifiers, the study reports. A single record per CDR3 protein comes from TCRdb applying MiXCR to the PCR reads. Of 580,000 or so distinct CDR3 sequences in the sample, more than 20% are singletons; the top ten hold roughly 14%. The material sequenced was PBMCs, mostly from graft donor cells, taken 360 days after TCRalphabeta/CD19-depleted stem cell transplant. These receptors came from a boy under two years old who had a stem cell transplant for acute myeloid leukemia, so the T cells may come from the graft donor.

The V gene is TRBV13, the J gene TRBJ2-3, with D perhaps matching TRBD1 (6 bases). The V end lost 4 bases, the J end lost 3 bases, and 11 bases lay between the germline ends. CDR1 is PRHDT and CDR2 is FYEKMQ in the germline V gene (reference sequence). CDR3 length: 14 residues. As DNA, the CDR3 is TGTGCCAGCAGCTCTCTCGGACAGACAGATACGCAGTATTTT. Protein product: CASSSLGQTDTQYF. The full variable domain, rest sourced from reference TRBV13 and TRBJ2-3, is AAGVIQSPRHLIKEKRETATLKCYPIPRHDTVYWYQQGPGQDPQFLISFYEKMQSDKGSIPDRFSAQQFSDYHSELNMSSLELGDSALYFCASSSLGQTDTQYFGPGTRLTVL.

The chain combines TRBV15 with TRBJ2-2; D ambiguous. Germline CDR1 is LNHNV and CDR2 is YYDKDF (reference sequence). Trimming pared 0 bases from V and 7 bases from J, leaving 24 bases between. The CDR3 spans 19 residues. Here the CDR3 reads CATSRDKALPADLSGELFF. CDR3 nucleotides: TGTGCCACCAGCAGAGATAAGGCGCTCCCGGCGGACCTAAGCGGGGAGCTGTTTTTT.

The chain links TRBV5-1 to TRBJ2-1; the match to TRBD2 covers 9 bases. The CDR3 is made up of 14 amino acids. Germline-derived CDR1 and CDR2 are SGHRS and YFSETQ. Trimming cost V 4 bases and J 8 bases; bases outside gene matches: 7. CDR3 region: CASSGGGAGDEQFF. In DNA, the CDR3 is TGCGCCAGCAGCGGCGGGGGGGCTGGGGATGAGCAGTTCTTC. Combining the CDR3 with reference TRBV5-1 and TRBJ2-1 gives the whole variable domain KAGVTQTPRYLIKTRGQQVTLSCSPISGHRSVSWYQQTPGQGLQFLFEYFSETQRNKGNFPGRFSGRQFSNSRSEMNVSTLELGDSALYLCASSGGGAGDEQFFGPGTRLTVL.

This clonotype was detected ten times or more. The chain combines TRBV6-5 with TRBJ2-7, with D perhaps TRBD1 (5 bases). From germline, CDR1 is MNHEY and CDR2 SVGAGI. The CDR3 covers 14 residues. Trimming removed 2 bases at V and 4 bases at J, with 12 bases between. As DNA, the CDR3 is TGTGCCAGCAGTTACGCCGGGCAGGGATACGAGCAGTACTTC. Its protein product is CASSYAGQGYEQYF.

This clonotype was observed at least ten times. This chain links TRBV7-3 with TRBJ2-5; 7 bases line up with TRBD1. The junction had 7 bases not matched to a gene; V was cut back by 4 bases and J by 2 bases. The CDR3 contains 15 residues. CDR1 SGHTA and CDR2 FQGTGA come from the germline V gene. The CDR3 region has the DNA TGTGCCAGCAGCTCAACGGGACAGAAGCAAGAGACCCAGTACTTC. This gives the protein CASSSTGQKQETQYF.

The V gene is TRBV6-5, the J gene TRBJ1-3, with a tentative D call TRBD1 (6 bases). CDR3 size: 16 residues. Germline V lookup: CDR1 MNHEY, CDR2 SVGAGI. Trimming cost V 2 bases and J 4 bases, with 15 bases left between them. The CDR3 spells CASSYKGQGYGNTIYF. For the CDR3, the DNA is TGTGCCAGCAGTTACAAGGGTCAGGGGTACGGAAACACCATATATTTT.

This clonotype was seen many times. This chain connects TRBV20-1 to TRBJ2-1; the D gene is possibly TRBD2 (7 bases). The CDR3 covers 15 residues. Germline CDR1 DFQATT, CDR2 SNEGSKA (reference sequence). Trimming took off 1 base at V and 5 bases at J, with 15 bases between the two ends. Here the CDR3 reads CSARVWGGRDNEQFF. The CDR3 DNA sequence: TGCAGTGCTAGAGTTTGGGGGGGCCGCGACAATGAGCAGTTCTTC.

This clonotype was found many times. The CDR3 bases are TGTGCCAGTAGCTGGGGGGAATCCTCCTACGAGCAGTACTTC. As protein: CASSWGESSYEQYF. The genes are TRBV19 and TRBJ2-7, with TRBD2 as a possible D gene (6 bases). Germline loops: CDR1 LNHDA, CDR2 SQIVND (reference sequence). The CDR3 totals 14 residues. V lost 6 bases and J 0 bases, leaving 12 bases between the germline ends.

This chain connects TRBV18 to TRBJ1-4; D uncertain. This CDR3 region has 16 residues. Germline V gene sequence: CDR1 KGHSH, CDR2 LQKENI. V was trimmed by 1 base and J by 0 bases, leaving 9 bases between them. CDR3 sequence reads: CASSPRQSATNEKLFF. Here the CDR3 DNA reads TGTGCCAGCTCACCACGCCAGAGTGCAACTAATGAAAAACTGTTTTTT.

This clonotype was counted between two and nine times. The chain employs TRBV5-5 and TRBJ2-1; a weak D match, TRBD2 (8 bases). The length of the CDR3 is 16 residues. V was trimmed by 4 bases and J by 3 bases, leaving 17 bases between them. CDR1 is SGHKS and CDR2 is YYEKEE in the germline V gene (reference sequence). CDR3 sequence reads: CASSREGATSYNEQFF. As DNA, the CDR3 is TGTGCCAGCAGCCGGGAGGGGGCAACGAGCTACAATGAGCAGTTCTTC.

This sequence joins TRBV18 and TRBJ2-5, with D possibly matching TRBD2 (5 bases). Between the trimmed V and J ends, which lost 4 bases and 0 bases, there was a span of 9 bases. The length of the CDR3 is 14 residues. CDR1 is KGHSH and CDR2 is LQKENI in the germline V gene. CDR3 in DNA: TGTGCCAGCTCACGTACTAGAGACCAAGAGACCCAGTACTTC. This codes for CASSRTRDQETQYF.

This clonotype was found many times. V and J are TRBV7-2 and TRBJ2-3; D not certain. The CDR3 sequence is 16 residues long. The V and J ends lost 0 bases and 0 bases respectively, with 10 bases between them. Germline CDR1 and CDR2: SGHTA and FQGNSA. The CDR3 DNA follows: TGTGCCAGCAGCTTAGCGGGCGGCTACAGCACAGATACGCAGTATTTT. It translates to CASSLAGGYSTDTQYF. Complete variable domain (other parts from reference TRBV7-2 and TRBJ2-3): GAGVSQSPSNKVTEKGKDVELRCDPISGHTALYWYRQSLGQGLEFLIYFQGNSAPDKSGLPSDRFSAERTGGSVSTLTIQRTQQEDSAVYLCASSLAGGYSTDTQYFGPGTRLTVL.

V is TRBV6-5 and J is TRBJ2-3; no clear D. There are 14 residues in the CDR3. The V end was cut by 2 bases, the J end by 2 bases, with 8 bases between. Germline V gives CDR1 MNHEY, CDR2 SVGAGI. The CDR3 loop is CASSYGRATDTQYF. The CDR3 coding sequence is TGTGCCAGCAGTTACGGGCGTGCCACAGATACGCAGTATTTT.

Ten or more counts support this clonotype. The J gene is TRBJ1-2, the V gene TRBV10-3; D call uncertain. The germline V and J ends were trimmed by 9 bases and 7 bases, with 18 bases remaining between them. The germline V gene has CDR1 ENHRY and CDR2 SYGVKD. This CDR3 has 13 residues. The DNA for the CDR3 is TGTGCCATTACTTCGACGGTCGTCGGTGGCTACACCTTC. Its translation is CAITSTVVGGYTF.

CDR3 DNA: TGTGCCAGCACCCCGGGAGGGCGCATCGACACTGAAGCTTTCTTT. Encoded protein: CASTPGGRIDTEAFF. The gene calls are TRBV12-3 or TRBV12-4 and TRBJ1-1; D is ambiguous. The CDR3 runs 15 residues. Trimming took off 7 bases at V and 3 bases at J, with 18 bases between the two ends.

This clonotype was seen a handful of times. The J gene is TRBJ1-1, the V gene TRBV20-1, with TRBD1 as a possible D gene (5 bases). The CDR3 is 14 amino acids. Between the trimmed V and J ends, which lost 3 bases and 2 bases, there was a span of 13 bases. Germline CDR1 is DFQATT and CDR2 is SNEGSKA (reference sequence). Written as DNA, the CDR3 is TGCAGTGCTAGCCCCCCAGGGTTCAACACTGAAGCTTTCTTT. Translating it yields CSASPPGFNTEAFF.

This clonotype was picked up many times. This chain joins TRBV29-1 and TRBJ2-1; D not certain. Germline V lookup: CDR1 SQVTM, CDR2 ANQGSEA. The V gene lost 0 bases and the J gene lost 8 bases, with 11 bases spanning the gap. This CDR3 is 13 amino acids long. The DNA of the CDR3 is TGCAGCGTTGAAGAGTACCAGTGGGATGAGCAGTTCTTC. Protein: CSVEEYQWDEQFF.